Presented here are 25 T cell receptor beta chains from one specimen sequenced in a study of vaccination and CD4 T cells after COVID-19 (dated by TCRdb to the early 2020s). These receptors' targets are unknown. The treatment or condition tag for this specimen amounts to: roughly nine-day PBMC culture with coronavirus spike peptide pools or control peptides (ViraFEST assay). The library was built by means of PCR. TCRdb shows the sequencer as Illumina iSeq 100. TCR sequencing of DNA from cultured CD4+ T cells used the Oncomine TCR Beta short-read assay at the Johns Hopkins FTIC core. TCRdb reworked the public reads: Q25 trimming with fastp, MiXCR clone assembly, productive beta chains retained. Entries that share a CDR3 protein sequence are merged under the most common genes and DNA. The sample table holds about 7,600 distinct CDR3 sequences, of which less than 25% were seen once. The top ten clones comprise roughly a tenth of the sample.

The source was CD4+ T cells from blood, cultured in vitro, collected after SARS-CoV-2 vaccination. The receptors shown here come from a human donor who had recovered from COVID-19.

The CDR3 region has the DNA TGTGCCAGTAGTCCGGGACTAAGCTACGAGCAGTACTTC. Translation: CASSPGLSYEQYF. This chain joins TRBV19 and TRBJ2-7, with 7 bases lining up with TRBD2. Germline CDR1 LNHDA, CDR2 SQIVND (reference sequence). The trim removed 5 bases at V and 3 bases at J, leaving 4 bases unmatched. The CDR3 loop spans 13 amino acids.

The V gene is TRBV20-1, the J gene TRBJ2-2, with D unclear. Per germline, CDR1 DFQATT and CDR2 SNEGSKA (reference sequence). The CDR3 totals 12 residues. Trimming left V 0 bases short and J 5 bases short, with 4 bases between. The CDR3: CSARDYTGELFF. DNA of the CDR3: TGCAGTGCTAGAGATTATACCGGGGAGCTGTTTTTT.

This chain joins TRBV6-2 or TRBV6-3 and TRBJ1-5; 8 bases align to TRBD1. Germline trimming cut 2 bases from V and 7 bases from J; bases unmatched to any gene: 13. The CDR3 is made up of 17 amino acids. In germline, CDR1 is MNHEY, CDR2 SVGEGT. The CDR3, as DNA: TGTGCCAGCAGTTACCGCAGGGGGCGGGAGTCCCGGCAGCCCCAGCATTTT. It codes for CASSYRRGRESRQPQHF.

This clonotype has only one observation. The J gene is TRBJ1-2, the V gene TRBV14; D ambiguous. The CDR3 extends over 12 amino acids. Germline CDR1 and CDR2: SGHDN and FVKESK. Trimming pared 6 bases from V and 7 bases from J, leaving 12 bases between. CDR3 residues: CASSRSWVGYTF. In DNA form, the CDR3 reads TGTGCCAGCAGTCGAAGTTGGGTTGGCTACACCTTC.

This chain connects TRBV2 to TRBJ2-7; a weak D match, TRBD2 (6 bases). V was shortened by 3 bases and J by 4 bases, with 10 bases between the two germline ends. This CDR3 contains 13 residues. CDR1 is SNHLY and CDR2 is FYNNEI in the germline V gene. CDR3 DNA sequence: TGTGCCAGCAGTGAGACTAGGTTGTACGAGCAGTACTTC. Its translation: CASSETRLYEQYF.

This clonotype appeared a few times. The chain links TRBV20-1 to TRBJ1-1; 10 bases agree with TRBD1. J was trimmed by 5 bases and V by 3 bases; bases with no gene match: 6. Germline V gene data show CDR1 as DFQATT and CDR2 as SNEGSKA (reference sequence). The CDR3 consists of 14 residues. The CDR3 nucleotides are TGCAGTGCTAGTCGGGACAGGGGAGGGACTGAAGCTTTCTTT. Encoded protein: CSASRDRGGTEAFF.

The rearrangement uses TRBV25-1 and TRBJ1-5; no clear D. Germline V gene lookup returns CDR1 MGHDK and CDR2 SYGVNS. This CDR3 is built from 14 residues. Trimming removed 6 bases from V and 3 bases from J, with 12 bases in between. The CDR3 spells CASSRPGFNQPQHF. The CDR3 region has the DNA TGTGCCAGCAGCAGGCCAGGCTTCAATCAGCCCCAGCATTTT. The variable domain in full, with the rest retrieved from reference TRBV25-1 and TRBJ1-5, is EADIYQTPRYLVIGTGKKITLECSQTMGHDKMYWYQQDPGMELHLIHYSYGVNSTEKGDLSSESTVSRIRTEHFPLTLESARPSHTSQYLCASSRPGFNQPQHFGDGTRLSIL.

The V call is TRBV20-1, the J call TRBJ1-6, with D perhaps TRBD1 (5 bases). This CDR3 is built from 16 residues. The V end was cut by 5 bases, the J end by 7 bases, with 21 bases between. Germline loops: CDR1 DFQATT, CDR2 SNEGSKA (reference sequence). The CDR3 spells CSAFQGYRTRNSPLHF. The DNA for the CDR3 is TGCAGTGCTTTTCAAGGCTACAGGACCAGGAATTCACCCCTCCACTTT.

Judged by abundance, this clonotype is medium-sized. This chain joins TRBV6-2 or TRBV6-3 and TRBJ2-5, with D possibly being TRBD2 (5 bases). The germline gives CDR1 MNHEY, CDR2 SVGEGT. The V end was cut by 0 bases, the J end by 7 bases, with 15 bases between. The CDR3 spans 15 residues. This CDR3 reads CASSYSKGDPLTQYF. The CDR3 DNA follows: TGTGCCAGCAGTTACTCGAAGGGAGACCCGTTGACCCAGTACTTC.

This clonotype is termed medium-sized. The J gene is TRBJ1-3, the V gene TRBV7-9; unclear D gene. V lost 2 bases, J lost 4 bases, and 9 bases lay in between. Germline-derived CDR1 and CDR2 are SEHNR and FQNEAQ (reference sequence). The CDR3 contains 14 residues. CDR3 amino acids: CASSLLGRGNTIYF. In DNA form, the CDR3 reads TGTGCCAGCAGCTTATTAGGGCGCGGAAACACCATATATTTT.

This clonotype was counted only a few times. The J gene is TRBJ2-7, the V gene TRBV7-9; perhaps TRBD1 as D (6 bases). This CDR3 spans 12 amino acids. CDR1 SEHNR and CDR2 FQNEAQ come from the germline V gene (reference sequence). Trimming removed 8 bases from V and 3 bases from J, with 11 bases in between. CDR3 residues: CASGDTYYEQYF. The CDR3 DNA is TGTGCCAGCGGGGACACATACTACGAGCAGTACTTC.

In its sample, this clonotype was seen a few times. This chain joins TRBV6-5 and TRBJ2-1; D is tentatively TRBD1 or TRBD2 (6 bases each). The CDR3 is 15 residues long. V dropped 0 bases and J dropped 15 bases, with 21 bases sitting between them. The V gene's germline CDR1 is MNHEY and CDR2 SVGAGI. CDR3 sequence reads: CASSYSDPGADPLFF. The CDR3 bases are TGTGCCAGCAGTTACTCGGATCCGGGGGCTGACCCTTTGTTCTTC.

This clonotype was found many times. The V gene is TRBV20-1, the J gene TRBJ2-7; tentative D call: TRBD2 (5 bases). The germline V and J ends were trimmed by 2 bases and 2 bases, with 10 bases remaining between them. The CDR3 spans 13 residues. Germline values: CDR1 DFQATT, CDR2 SNEGSKA (reference sequence). CDR3 bases: TGCAGTGCTAGAACAGCGGCAACCTACGAGCAGTACTTC. Translation: CSARTAATYEQYF.

The chain uses TRBV5-4 and TRBJ1-2, with TRBD1 as a possible D gene (5 bases). Trimming stripped 0 bases from V and 5 bases from J, with 14 bases between. Germline V gene sequence: CDR1 SGHNT, CDR2 YYREEE (reference sequence). This CDR3 contains 15 residues. The chain's CDR3 is CASSLVGAGWYGYTF. CDR3 nucleotide sequence: TGTGCCAGCAGCTTGGTCGGGGCGGGTTGGTATGGCTACACCTTC.

The rearrangement links TRBV6-4 to TRBJ2-2, with D possibly TRBD2 on 6 matching bases. CDR3 length: 14 amino acids. The V gene's germline CDR1 is MRHNA and CDR2 SNTAGT. The ends were cut back, 4 bases at V and 3 bases at J, with 9 bases in the middle. The CDR3 DNA follows: TGTGCCAGCAGTGCACTAGCCGACACCGGGGAGCTGTTTTTT. Its protein product is CASSALADTGELFF.

The chain recombines TRBV21-1 with TRBJ1-2. TRBV21-1 is a recognized pseudogene. The length of the CDR3 is 14 residues. The CDR3 DNA is TGTGCCAGCAGCAAAAGGAGGGGTGGGGAGGGCTACACCTTC. Translating it yields CASSKRRGGEGYTF.

As concerns this clonotype: An end of the junction does not agree with germline; a read error may underlie this. V usage is TRBV20-1 and J usage is TRBJ1-2; D uncertain. The germline V gene encodes CDR1 DFQATT and CDR2 SNEGSKA (reference sequence). The CDR3 sequence is 13 residues long. The CDR3 sequence is CSAFRATKYGYTF. The CDR3 coding sequence is TGCAGTGCTTTTCGGGCCACTAAATATGGCTACACCTTC.

This clonotype was counted a single time. The rearrangement links TRBV20-1 to TRBJ2-7; D is tentatively TRBD1 or TRBD2 (6 bases each). V was cut by 1 base and J by 7 bases, with 23 bases left in between. This CDR3 spans 16 amino acids. From germline, CDR1 is DFQATT and CDR2 SNEGSKA (reference sequence). CDR3 DNA sequence: TGCAGTGCTAGAGCGGAAGGGGGGTCGTTCCCTCGGGAGCAGTACTTC. As protein: CSARAEGGSFPREQYF.

This clonotype was seen only a few times. V gene TRBV25-1 combines with J gene TRBJ2-3; no clear D gene. The CDR3 is made up of 12 amino acids. V gave up 4 bases and J gave up 0 bases, with 2 bases separating them. From germline, CDR1 is MGHDK and CDR2 SYGVNS. The CDR3 region is CASSGSTDTQYF. Here the CDR3 DNA reads TGTGCCAGCAGTGGTAGCACAGATACGCAGTATTTT.

By share, this clonotype ranks as large (0.1 to 1%). V and J are TRBV7-2 and TRBJ2-7; 14 nucleotides agree with TRBD2. Unmatched junction bases numbered 2, after V lost 4 bases and J lost 6 bases. In germline, CDR1 is SGHTA, CDR2 FQGNSA. This CDR3 contains 14 residues. CDR3 nucleotide sequence: TGTGCCAGCAGCTCTGGACTAGCGGGAGGCGAGCAGTACTTC. This encodes CASSSGLAGGEQYF.

In its sample, this clonotype was seen a few times. This sequence joins TRBV20-1 and TRBJ1-5; 7 bases agree with TRBD1. With V trimmed by 4 bases and J by 11 bases, 11 bases remained unmatched. The germline V gene encodes CDR1 DFQATT and CDR2 SNEGSKA (reference sequence). CDR3 length: 13 amino acids. CDR3 nucleotide sequence: TGCAGTGCTACACAGGCCGGGACAGAGACCCAGCATTTT. It specifies CSATQAGTETQHF.

This clonotype was detected a few times. This chain joins TRBV11-2 and TRBJ1-2, with no clear D. The CDR3 is 15 amino acids. The germline V and J ends were trimmed by 1 base and 0 bases, with 9 bases remaining between them. The germline V gene has CDR1 SGHAT and CDR2 FQNNGV. The DNA for the CDR3 is TGTGCCAGCAGCTTAGTAGAGGGCTCTAACTATGGCTACACCTTC. Translation gives CASSLVEGSNYGYTF.

The chain couples TRBV28 to TRBJ1-3; D may be TRBD1 (6 bases). Germline V gene data show CDR1 as MDHEN and CDR2 as SYDVKM. This CDR3 comprises 16 residues. The V end was cut by 4 bases, the J end by 0 bases, with 13 bases between. The CDR3 loop reads CASSYNRAHSGNTIYF. The CDR3 nucleotides are TGTGCCAGCAGTTATAACAGGGCCCACTCTGGAAACACCATATATTTT.

The J gene is TRBJ2-7, the V gene TRBV10-3; 9 bases align to TRBD1. This CDR3 spans 13 amino acids. Germline V lookup: CDR1 ENHRY, CDR2 SYGVKD. Trimming took 4 bases from V and 3 from J; bases not matched to a gene: 1. The CDR3 bases are TGTGCCATCAGTGGGACAGGGGTCTACGAGCAGTACTTC. Protein product: CAISGTGVYEQYF.

This clonotype was found a few times. This chain uses TRBV7-2 with TRBJ2-1; possibly TRBD1 or TRBD2 for D (5 bases each). Germline lookup yields CDR1 SGHTA and CDR2 FQGNSA. With 5 bases removed from V and 5 bases from J, the gap between germline ends came to 10 bases. The CDR3 is 13 amino acids. This CDR3 reads CASSPGPNNEQFF. In nucleotides, the CDR3 is TGTGCCAGCAGCCCGGGACCGAACAATGAGCAGTTCTTC.